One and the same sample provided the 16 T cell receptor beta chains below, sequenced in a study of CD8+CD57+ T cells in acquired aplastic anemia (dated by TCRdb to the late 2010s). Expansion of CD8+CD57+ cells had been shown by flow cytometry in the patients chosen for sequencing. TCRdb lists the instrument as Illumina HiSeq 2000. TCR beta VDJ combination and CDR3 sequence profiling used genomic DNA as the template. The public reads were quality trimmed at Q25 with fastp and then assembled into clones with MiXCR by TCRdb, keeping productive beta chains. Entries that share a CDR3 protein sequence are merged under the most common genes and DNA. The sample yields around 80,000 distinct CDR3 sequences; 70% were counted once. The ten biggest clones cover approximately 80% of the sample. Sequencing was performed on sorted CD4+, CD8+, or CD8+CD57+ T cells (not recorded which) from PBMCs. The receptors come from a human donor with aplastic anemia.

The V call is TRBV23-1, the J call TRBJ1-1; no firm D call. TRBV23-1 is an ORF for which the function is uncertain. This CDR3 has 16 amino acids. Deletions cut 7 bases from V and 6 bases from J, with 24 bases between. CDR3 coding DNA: TGCGCCAGCAAATTTAGTGCGGACCTATCCTACGCTGAAGCTTTCTTT. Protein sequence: CASKFSADLSYAEAFF.

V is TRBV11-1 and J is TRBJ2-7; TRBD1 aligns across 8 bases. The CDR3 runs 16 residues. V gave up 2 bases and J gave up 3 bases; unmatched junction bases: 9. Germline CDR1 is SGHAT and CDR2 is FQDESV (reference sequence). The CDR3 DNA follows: TGTGCCAGCAGCTTACCCGAGACAGGGGAGGTCTACGAGCAGTACTTC. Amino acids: CASSLPETGEVYEQYF.

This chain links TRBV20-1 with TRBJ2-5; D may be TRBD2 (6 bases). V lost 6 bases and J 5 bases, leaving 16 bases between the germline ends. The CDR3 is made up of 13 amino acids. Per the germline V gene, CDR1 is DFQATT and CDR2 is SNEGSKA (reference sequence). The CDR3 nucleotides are TGCAGTGCCGTGAGACTAGGAGGTGAGACCCAGTACTTC. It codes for CSAVRLGGETQYF.

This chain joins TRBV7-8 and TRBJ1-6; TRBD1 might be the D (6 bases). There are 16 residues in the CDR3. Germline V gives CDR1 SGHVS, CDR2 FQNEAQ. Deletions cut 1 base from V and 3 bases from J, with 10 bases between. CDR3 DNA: TGTGCCAGCAGCTTAGAACGGGGGCTCTATAATTCACCCCTCCACTTT. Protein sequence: CASSLERGLYNSPLHF.

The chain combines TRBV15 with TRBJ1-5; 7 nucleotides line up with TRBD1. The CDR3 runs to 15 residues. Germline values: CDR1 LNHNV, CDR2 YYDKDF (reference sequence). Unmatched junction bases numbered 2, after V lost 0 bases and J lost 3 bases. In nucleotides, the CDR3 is TGTGCCACCAGCAGAGATGGACAGGTCAATCAGCCCCAGCATTTT. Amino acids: CATSRDGQVNQPQHF.

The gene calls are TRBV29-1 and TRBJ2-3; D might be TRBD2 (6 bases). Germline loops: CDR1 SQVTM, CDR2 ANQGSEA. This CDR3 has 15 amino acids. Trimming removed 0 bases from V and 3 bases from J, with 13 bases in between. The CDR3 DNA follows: TGCAGCGTTGAAGATACCGGGAGTCGTACAGATACGCAGTATTTT. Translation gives CSVEDTGSRTDTQYF.

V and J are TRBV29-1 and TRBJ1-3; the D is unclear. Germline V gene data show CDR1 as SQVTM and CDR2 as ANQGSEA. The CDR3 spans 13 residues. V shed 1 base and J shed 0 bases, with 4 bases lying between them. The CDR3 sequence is CSVEAGSGNTIYF. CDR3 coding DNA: TGCAGCGTTGAAGCCGGCTCTGGAAACACCATATATTTT.

CDR3 loop: CASSEGQGGYTF. In nucleotides, the CDR3 is TGTGCCAGCAGTGAGGGACAGGGCGGCTACACCTTC. The chain is built from TRBV2 and TRBJ1-2; TRBD1 matches at 9 bases. Germline V gene data show CDR1 as SNHLY and CDR2 as FYNNEI. CDR3 length equals 12 residues. V was clipped by 3 bases and J by 8 bases; unmatched bases: 1.

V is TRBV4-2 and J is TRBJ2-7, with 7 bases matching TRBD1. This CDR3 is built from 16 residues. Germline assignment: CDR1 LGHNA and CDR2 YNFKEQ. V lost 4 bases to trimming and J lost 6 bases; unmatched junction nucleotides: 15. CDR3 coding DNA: TGTGCCAGCAGCCCGCGCCGACAGGGCCTGAGCCGCGAGCAGTACTTC. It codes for CASSPRRQGLSREQYF.

CDR3 residues: CASSASEGSPLHF. The CDR3 coding sequence is TGTGCCAGCAGCGCATCGGAGGGTTCACCCCTCCACTTT. This chain links TRBV7-2 with TRBJ1-6; unclear D gene. The CDR3 contains 13 residues. V lost 5 bases to trimming and J lost 9 bases, with 11 bases between them. Germline-derived CDR1 and CDR2 are SGHTA and FQGNSA.

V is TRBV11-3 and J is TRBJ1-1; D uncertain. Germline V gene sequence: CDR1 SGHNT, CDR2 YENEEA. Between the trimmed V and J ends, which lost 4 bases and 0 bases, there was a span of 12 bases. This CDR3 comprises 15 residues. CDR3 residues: CASSSKGRVNTEAFF. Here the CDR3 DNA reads TGTGCCAGCAGCTCGAAGGGAAGGGTGAACACTGAAGCTTTCTTT.

The CDR3 protein is CASTEDRLSSYEQYF. CDR3 bases: TGTGCCAGCACCGAGGACAGGTTGAGCTCCTACGAGCAGTACTTC. The genes are TRBV2 and TRBJ2-7; 7 nucleotides line up with TRBD1. The CDR3 consists of 15 residues. V shed 7 bases, J shed 0 bases, and the junction held 9 bases outside the gene matches. The V gene's germline CDR1 is SNHLY and CDR2 FYNNEI.

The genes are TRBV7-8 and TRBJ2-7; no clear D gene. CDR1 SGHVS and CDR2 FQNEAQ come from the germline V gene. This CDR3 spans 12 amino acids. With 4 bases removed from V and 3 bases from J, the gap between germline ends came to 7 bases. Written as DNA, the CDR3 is TGTGCCAGCAGCTCTTTGGACTACGAGCAGTACTTC. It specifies CASSSLDYEQYF. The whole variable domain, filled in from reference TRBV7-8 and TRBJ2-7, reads GAGVSQSPRYKVAKRGQDVALRCDPISGHVSLFWYQQALGQGPEFLTYFQNEAQLDKSGLPSDRFFAERPEGSVSTLKIQRTQQEDSAVYLCASSSLDYEQYFGPGTRLTVT.

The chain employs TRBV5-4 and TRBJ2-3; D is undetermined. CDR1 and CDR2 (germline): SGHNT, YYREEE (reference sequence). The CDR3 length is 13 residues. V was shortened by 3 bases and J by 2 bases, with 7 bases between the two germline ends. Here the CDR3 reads CASSYGSTDTQYF. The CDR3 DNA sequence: TGTGCCAGCAGCTATGGGTCCACAGATACGCAGTATTTT.

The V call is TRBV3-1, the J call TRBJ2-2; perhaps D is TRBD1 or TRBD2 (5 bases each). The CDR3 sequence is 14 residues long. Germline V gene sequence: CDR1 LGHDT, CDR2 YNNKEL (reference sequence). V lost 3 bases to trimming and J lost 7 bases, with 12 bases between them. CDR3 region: CASSQRGAGGELFF. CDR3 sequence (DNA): TGTGCCAGCAGCCAGCGTGGGGCGGGCGGGGAGCTGTTTTTT.

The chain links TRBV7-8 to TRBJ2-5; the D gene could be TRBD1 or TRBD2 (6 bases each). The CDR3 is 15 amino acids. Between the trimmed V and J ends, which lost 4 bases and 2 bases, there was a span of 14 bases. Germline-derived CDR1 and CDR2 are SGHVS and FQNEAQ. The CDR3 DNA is TGTGCCAGCAGCTCGTCCCCGGGGGCTCAAGAGACCCAGTACTTC. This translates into CASSSSPGAQETQYF.